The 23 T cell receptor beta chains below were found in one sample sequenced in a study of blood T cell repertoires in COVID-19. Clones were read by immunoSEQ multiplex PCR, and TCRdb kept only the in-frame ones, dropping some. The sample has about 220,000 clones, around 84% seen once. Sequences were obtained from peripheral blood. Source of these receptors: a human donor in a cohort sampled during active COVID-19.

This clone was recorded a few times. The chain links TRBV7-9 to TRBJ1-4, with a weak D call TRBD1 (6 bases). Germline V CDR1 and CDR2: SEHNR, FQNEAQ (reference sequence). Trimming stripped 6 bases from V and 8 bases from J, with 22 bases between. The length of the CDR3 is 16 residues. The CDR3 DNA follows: TGTGCCAGCAGTTTCTGGTTGACAGGCCGGGGCGAAAAACTGTTTTTT. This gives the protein CASSFWLTGRGEKLFF.

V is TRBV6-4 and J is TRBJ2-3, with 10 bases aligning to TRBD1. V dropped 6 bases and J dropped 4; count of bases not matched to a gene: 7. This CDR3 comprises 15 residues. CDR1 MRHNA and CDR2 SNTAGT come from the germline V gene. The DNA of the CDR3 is TGTGCCAGCAGGATCCGGGACAGGGGTGCAGATACGCAGTATTTT. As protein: CASRIRDRGADTQYF.

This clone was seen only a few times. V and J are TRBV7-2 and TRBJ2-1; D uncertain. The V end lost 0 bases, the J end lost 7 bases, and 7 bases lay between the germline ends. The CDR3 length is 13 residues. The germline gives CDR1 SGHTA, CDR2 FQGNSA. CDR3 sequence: CASSLAHWNEQFF. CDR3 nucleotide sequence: TGTGCCAGCAGCTTAGCGCACTGGAATGAGCAGTTCTTC.

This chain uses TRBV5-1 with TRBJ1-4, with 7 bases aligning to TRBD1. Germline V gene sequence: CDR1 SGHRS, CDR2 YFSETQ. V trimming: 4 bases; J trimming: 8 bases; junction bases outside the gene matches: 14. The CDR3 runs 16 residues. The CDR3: CASSAGIGDSGEKLFF. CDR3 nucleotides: TGCGCCAGCAGCGCGGGTATTGGGGACAGCGGGGAAAAACTGTTTTTT.

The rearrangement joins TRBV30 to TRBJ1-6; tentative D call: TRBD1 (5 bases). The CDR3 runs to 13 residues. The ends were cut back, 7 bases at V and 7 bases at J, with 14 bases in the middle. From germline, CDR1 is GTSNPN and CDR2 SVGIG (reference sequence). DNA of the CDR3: TGTGCCTTGGCTCCGGGACTAAATTCACCCCTCCACTTT. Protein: CALAPGLNSPLHF. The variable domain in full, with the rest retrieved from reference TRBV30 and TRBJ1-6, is SQTIHQWPATLVQPVGSPLSLECTVEGTSNPNLYWYRQAAGRGLQLLFYSVGIGQISSEVPQNLSASRPQDRQFILSSKKLLLSDSGFYLCALAPGLNSPLHFGNGTRLTVT.

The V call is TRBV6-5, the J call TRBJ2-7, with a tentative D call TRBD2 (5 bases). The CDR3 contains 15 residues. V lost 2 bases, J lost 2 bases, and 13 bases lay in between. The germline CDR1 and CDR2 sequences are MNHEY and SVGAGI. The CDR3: CASSYGGRSPYEQYF. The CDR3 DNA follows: TGTGCCAGCAGTTACGGTGGGAGAAGCCCCTACGAGCAGTACTTC.

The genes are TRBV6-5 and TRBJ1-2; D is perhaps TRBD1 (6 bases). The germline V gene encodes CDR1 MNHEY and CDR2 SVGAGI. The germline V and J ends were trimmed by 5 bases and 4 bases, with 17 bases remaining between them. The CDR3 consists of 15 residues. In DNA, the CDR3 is TGTGCCAGCAGTAAGGACAGCCGTGGGGCCTATGGCTACACCTTC. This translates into CASSKDSRGAYGYTF.

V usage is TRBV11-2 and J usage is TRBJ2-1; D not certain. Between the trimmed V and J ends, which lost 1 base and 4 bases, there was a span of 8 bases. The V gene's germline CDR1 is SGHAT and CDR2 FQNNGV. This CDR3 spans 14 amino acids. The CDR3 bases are TGTGCCAGCAGCTTAGCCGGTGGTTACAATGAGCAGTTCTTC. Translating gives CASSLAGGYNEQFF.

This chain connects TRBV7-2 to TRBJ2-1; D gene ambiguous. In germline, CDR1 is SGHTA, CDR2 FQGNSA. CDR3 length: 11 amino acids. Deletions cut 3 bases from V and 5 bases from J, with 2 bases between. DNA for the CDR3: TGTGCCAGCAGCTTCAACAATGAGCAGTTCTTC. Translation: CASSFNNEQFF. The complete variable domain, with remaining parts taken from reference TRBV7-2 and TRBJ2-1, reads GAGVSQSPSNKVTEKGKDVELRCDPISGHTALYWYRQSLGQGLEFLIYFQGNSAPDKSGLPSDRFSAERTGGSVSTLTIQRTQQEDSAVYLCASSFNNEQFFGPGTRLTVL.

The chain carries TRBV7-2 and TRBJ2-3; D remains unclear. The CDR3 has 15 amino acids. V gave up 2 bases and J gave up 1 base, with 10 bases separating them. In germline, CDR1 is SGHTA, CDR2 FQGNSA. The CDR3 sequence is CASSLNVVGTDTQYF. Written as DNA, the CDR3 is TGTGCCAGCAGCTTAAACGTAGTTGGCACAGATACGCAGTATTTT. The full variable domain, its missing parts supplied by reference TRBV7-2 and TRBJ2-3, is GAGVSQSPSNKVTEKGKDVELRCDPISGHTALYWYRQSLGQGLEFLIYFQGNSAPDKSGLPSDRFSAERTGGSVSTLTIQRTQQEDSAVYLCASSLNVVGTDTQYFGPGTRLTVL.

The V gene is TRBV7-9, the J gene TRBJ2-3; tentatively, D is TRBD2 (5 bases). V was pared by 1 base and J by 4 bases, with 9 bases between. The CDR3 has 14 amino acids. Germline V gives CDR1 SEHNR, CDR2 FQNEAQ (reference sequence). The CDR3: CASSLDSGPDTQYF. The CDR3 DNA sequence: TGTGCCAGCAGCTTAGACAGCGGTCCAGATACGCAGTATTTT.

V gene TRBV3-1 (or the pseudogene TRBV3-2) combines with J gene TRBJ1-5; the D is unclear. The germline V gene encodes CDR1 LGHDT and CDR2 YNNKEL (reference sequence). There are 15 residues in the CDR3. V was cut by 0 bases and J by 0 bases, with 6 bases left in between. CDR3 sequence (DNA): TGTGCCAGCAGCCAAGATACGGGTAGCAATCAGCCCCAGCATTTT. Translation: CASSQDTGSNQPQHF.

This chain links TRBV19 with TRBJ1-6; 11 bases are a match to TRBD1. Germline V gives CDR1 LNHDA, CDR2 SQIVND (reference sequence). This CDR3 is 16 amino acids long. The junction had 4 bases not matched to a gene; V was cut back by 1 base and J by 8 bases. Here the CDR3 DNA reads TGTGCCAGTAGTATAGGGGACAGGGGGTACGATTCACCCCTCCACTTT. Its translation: CASSIGDRGYDSPLHF.

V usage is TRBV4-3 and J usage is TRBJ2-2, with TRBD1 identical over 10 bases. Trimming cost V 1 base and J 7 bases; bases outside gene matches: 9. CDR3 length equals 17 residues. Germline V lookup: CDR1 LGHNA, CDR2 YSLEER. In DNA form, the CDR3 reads TGCGCCAGCAGCCAAGCCCCGGGACAGGGGTTTGGCGGGGAGCTGTTTTTT. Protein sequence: CASSQAPGQGFGGELFF.

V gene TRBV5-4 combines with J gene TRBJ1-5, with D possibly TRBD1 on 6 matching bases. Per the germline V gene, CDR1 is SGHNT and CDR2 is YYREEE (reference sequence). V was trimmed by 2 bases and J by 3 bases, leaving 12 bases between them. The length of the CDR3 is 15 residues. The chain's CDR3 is CASSFGGAPNQPQHF. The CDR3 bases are TGTGCCAGCAGCTTCGGGGGGGCCCCCAATCAGCCCCAGCATTTT.

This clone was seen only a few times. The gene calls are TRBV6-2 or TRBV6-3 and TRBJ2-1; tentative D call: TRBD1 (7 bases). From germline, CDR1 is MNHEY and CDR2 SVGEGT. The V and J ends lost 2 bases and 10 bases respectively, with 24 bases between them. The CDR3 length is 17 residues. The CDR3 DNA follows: TGTGCCAGCAGTTACGCGATAAAGTTGGAGGGGGCGAACGAGCAGTTCTTC. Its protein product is CASSYAIKLEGANEQFF.

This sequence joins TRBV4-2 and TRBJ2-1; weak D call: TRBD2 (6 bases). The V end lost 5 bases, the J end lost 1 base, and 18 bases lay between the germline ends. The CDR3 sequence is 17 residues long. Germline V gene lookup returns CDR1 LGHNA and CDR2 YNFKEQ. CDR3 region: CASSSRPGVTSYNEQFF. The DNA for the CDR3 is TGTGCCAGCAGCTCTCGCCCGGGGGTAACATCCTACAATGAGCAGTTCTTC.

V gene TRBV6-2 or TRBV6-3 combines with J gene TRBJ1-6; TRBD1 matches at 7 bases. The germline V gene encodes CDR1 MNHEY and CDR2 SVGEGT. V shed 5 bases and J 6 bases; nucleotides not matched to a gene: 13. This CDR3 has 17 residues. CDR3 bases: TGTGCCAGCAGTCCATACCGGGACAGTCTTTTTAATTCACCCCTCCACTTT. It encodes CASSPYRDSLFNSPLHF.

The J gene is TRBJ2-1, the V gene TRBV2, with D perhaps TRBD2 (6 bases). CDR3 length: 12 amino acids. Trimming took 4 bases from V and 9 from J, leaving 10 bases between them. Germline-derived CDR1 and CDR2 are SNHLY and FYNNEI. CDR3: CASSVARGEQFF. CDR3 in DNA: TGTGCCAGCAGTGTCGCGCGGGGTGAGCAGTTCTTC.

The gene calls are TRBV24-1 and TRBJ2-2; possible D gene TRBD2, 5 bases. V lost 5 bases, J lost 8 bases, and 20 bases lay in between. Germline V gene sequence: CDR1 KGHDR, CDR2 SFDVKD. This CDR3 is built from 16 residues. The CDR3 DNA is TGTGCCACCAGTGTCAGCATCCGGGATTCCACTGGGGAGCTGTTTTTT. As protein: CATSVSIRDSTGELFF.

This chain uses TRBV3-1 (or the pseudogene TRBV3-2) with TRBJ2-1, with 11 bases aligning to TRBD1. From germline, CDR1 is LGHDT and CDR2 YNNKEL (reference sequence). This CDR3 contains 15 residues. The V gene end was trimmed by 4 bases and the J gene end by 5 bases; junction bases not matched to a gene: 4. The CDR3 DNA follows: TGTGCCAGCAGCCCTGGACAGGGGGCCCACAATGAGCAGTTCTTC. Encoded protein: CASSPGQGAHNEQFF.

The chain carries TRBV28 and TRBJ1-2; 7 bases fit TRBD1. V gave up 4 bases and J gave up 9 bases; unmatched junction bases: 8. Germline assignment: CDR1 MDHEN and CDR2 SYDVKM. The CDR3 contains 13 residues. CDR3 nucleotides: TGTGCCAGCAGTTCGGGGAACAGGGGTAGCTACACCTTC. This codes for CASSSGNRGSYTF.

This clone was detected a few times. CDR3 coding DNA: TGTGCCAGTAGTACCGACAGTACCGACACTGAAGCTTTCTTT. Its protein product is CASSTDSTDTEAFF. This chain joins TRBV19 and TRBJ1-1; D possibly corresponds to TRBD1 (5 bases). The V end lost 4 bases, the J end lost 3 bases, and 12 bases lay between the germline ends. CDR3 length: 14 residues. Germline CDR1 reads LNHDA; CDR2 reads SQIVND (reference sequence). Combining the CDR3 with reference TRBV19 and TRBJ1-1 gives the whole variable domain DGGITQSPKYLFRKEGQNVTLSCEQNLNHDAMYWYRQDPGQGLRLIYYSQIVNDFQKGDIAEGYSVSREKKESFPLTVTSAQKNPTAFYLCASSTDSTDTEAFFGQGTRLTVV.